Below, 2 T cell receptor beta chains from the same sample are listed, as sequenced in a study of blood T cells in healthy people across ages. The use of a sample-barcoded 5' primer and a J-beta primer mix characterized a second PCR of roughly 6 to 11 cycles. Each CDR3 protein is one row after TCRdb ran MiXCR on the 5' RACE reads. The sample shows around 990,000 distinct CDR3 sequences, under 30% of them seen only once. These data were also reused for a study on T cells of mothers and their children.

The material sequenced was blood. Source of these receptors: a girl aged 2 to 9 in good health.

This clonotype came up a few times. The rearrangement links TRBV29-1 to TRBJ2-7, with 7 bases aligning to TRBD2. The CDR3 contains 13 residues. The V gene end was trimmed by 6 bases and the J gene end by 3 bases; junction bases not matched to a gene: 8. Germline V gene lookup returns CDR1 SQVTM and CDR2 ANQGSEA. The CDR3 bases are TGCAGCGTGGCGGGGGAGAAGATCTACGAGCAGTACTTC. Its protein is CSVAGEKIYEQYF.

The chain employs TRBV12-3 or TRBV12-4 and TRBJ2-2; D possibly corresponds to TRBD1 (5 bases). There are 15 residues in the CDR3. V was shortened by 6 bases and J by 0 bases, with 11 bases between the two germline ends. CDR3 loop: CASSIHRTNTGELFF. The DNA for the CDR3 is TGTGCCAGCAGCATCCACAGGACGAACACCGGGGAGCTGTTTTTT.